This T cell receptor (beta chain) originates from a study of blood T cell repertoires in COVID-19. Whole-study context: T cells, B-cell-depleted T cells, or PBMCs supplied cDNA or gDNA.

Looked up from germline, CDR1 is LGHNA and CDR2 is YNFKEQ. CDR3 size: 14 residues. The V segment lost 4 bases and the J segment 11 bases; nucleotides outside the gene matches: 13. In the original analysis: Cell counts per sample came from amplifying reference gene primers. TCRdb keeps only in-frame clones here, not all; method: immunoSEQ multiplex PCR. D and trimming come from the DNA, and the V and J calls and clone size come from that table. The data contain around 180,000 clones, about 77% of them seen just once; the ten biggest clones take up around 16%. Each participant's cohort was designated according to participant-reported clinical history.

This TCR came from a woman aged 45-60 years with acute COVID-19. V is TRBV4-2 and J is TRBJ1-1, with 7 bases identical to TRBD1. Sequencing was performed on PBMCs or T cells enriched from blood (not recorded which). The chain's CDR3 is CASSRTGQPLAAFF. CDR3 DNA: TGTGCCAGCAGCCGGACGGGACAGCCTCTCGCGGCTTTCTTT.